This T cell receptor beta chain comes out of a study of T cell responses to AZD1222 COVID-19 vaccine. As for the study in general: Analyses pooled second doses at about 4 or about 12 weeks.

Regarding the study as a whole: Donors were largely white British and mainly female; clonal diversity was possibly underestimated. CD4 TCRs associated with vaccination spanned spike, dominating at 160-218 and 743-854. None of the repertoires were sampled until the peak T cell response had passed.

As concerns this clone: Antigen specificity is unknown.

Using immunoSEQ multiplex PCR, the repertoire was profiled, and TCRdb retains in-frame clones only, with some absent. The sample records about 150,000 clones, 80% to 90% being singletons. Germline CDR1 and CDR2: MDHEN and SYDVKM. V shed 7 bases and J shed 8 bases, with 14 bases lying between them. The CDR3 covers 13 residues. This receptor was identified in an adult in good health. The gene calls are TRBV28 and TRBJ1-4; D ambiguous. Sequencing used peripheral blood, obtained on day 0 of AZD1222 vaccination. The CDR3 is CASNTGSVEKLFF. The CDR3 bases are TGTGCCAGCAACACGGGCTCAGTCGAAAAACTGTTTTTT.